This T cell receptor (beta chain) was captured by sequencing in a study of human T cells and chemical hapten exposure. The sample's time point: patch test 2, 6 weeks after DPC sensitization. Treatment meaning: therapeutic diphenylcyclopropenone sensitization with weekly scalp DPC. Ahead of applying each patch test, blood was sampled. RNA extraction used unfractionated whole blood as the source of total RNA. CDR1 is KGHDR, CDR2 SFDVKD, per germline. The CDR3 length is 13 residues. Trimming stripped 12 bases from V and 4 bases from J, with 14 bases between. This clonotype was picked up a small number of times. Original methodology: Around 91,000 TCRs per sample was the median, with a range of about 20,000 to 690,600. TCRdb processed the RACE reads anew with MiXCR; each CDR3 protein has one entry. The V and J calls follow TCRdb's processing rather than the paper's. This sample has 80,000 to 95,000 distinct CDR3 sequences, with approximately 9.9% found just once.

This specimen consisted of whole blood, obtained in connection with sensitization to the hapten diphenylcyclopropenone (DPC). The receptor comes from a man in his forties with alopecia areata. Some clones in this sample may be carry-over from other donors' samples. This chain uses TRBV24-1 with TRBJ1-4; possible D gene TRBD1, 6 bases. CDR3 amino acids: CAAPTGYNEKLFF. For the CDR3, the DNA is TGTGCCGCCCCGACAGGATATAATGAAAAACTGTTTTTT.